This T cell receptor (beta chain) was sequenced in a study of molecular identifiers for immune sequencing clone quantification. General study points: Identical TCR molecules sharing a barcode could underestimate highly expanded clone sizes.

Deletions cut 0 bases from V and 2 bases from J, with 13 bases between. Per the germline V gene, CDR1 is SGDLS and CDR2 is YYNGEE. CDR3 length: 16 amino acids. TCRdb itself ran the PCR reads through MiXCR, one entry per CDR3 protein. The sample holds tens of thousands of distinct CDR3 sequences, 15% to 20% seen once. Concerning this clonotype itself: The antigen is undetermined.

Sequenced material: naive CD8+ T cells from blood, with Jurkat cell RNA spiked in. Documented subset: FACS-sorted CD8+CD4-CCR7+CD45RA+ naive T cells. The receptor's source is a human donor in good health. Some libraries in this study had Jurkat cell RNA spiked in. The chain is built from TRBV9 and TRBJ2-3; D not resolved. For the CDR3, the DNA is TGTGCCAGCAGCGTAGGTGGCAGGCCTACCACAGATACGCAGTATTTT. It yields the protein CASSVGGRPTTDTQYF.